Listed below are T cell receptor beta chains from one sample, sequenced in a study of blood T cell repertoires in COVID-19. Assay: immunoSEQ multiplex PCR; the TCRdb copy retains only in-frame clones and omits some. The sample gives approximately 160,000 clones, around four fifths of which show up once; about 8% is in the top ten. Sequenced input: peripheral blood. The source is a man in his forties or fifties who had recovered from COVID-19. Both conserved end residues are part of each CDR3. A D gene is named only where the DNA matches it firmly. Not all rows give a size; the values are once, few, many and, for expanded clones, a class.

size: NA; J: TRBJ2-2; length: 13; D: TRBD1; V: TRBV5-6; DNA: TGTGCCAGCGGACGGGACAGACTTGGGGAGCTGTTTTTT; CDR3: CASGRDRLGELFF
size: once; J: TRBJ2-5; length: 14; D: NA; V: TRBV5-5; DNA: TGTGCCAGCAGCTTCGGCCGAGGAAGAGAGACCCAGTACTTC; CDR3: CASSFGRGRETQYF
size: few; J: TRBJ2-7; length: 13; D: TRBD2; V: TRBV9; DNA: TGTGCCAGCAGCTCGGGGGGTGCCTACGAGCAGTACTTC; CDR3: CASSSGGAYEQYF
size: few; J: TRBJ2-1; length: 14; D: TRBD2; V: TRBV29-1; DNA: TGCAGCGTTTTAGCGGGGGGGATCGTAAATGAGCAGTTCTTC; CDR3: CSVLAGGIVNEQFF
size: NA; J: TRBJ2-2; length: 14; D: TRBD2; V: TRBV9; DNA: TGTGCCAGCAACCAGATAGCGGGACCCGGGGAGCTGTTTTTT; CDR3: CASNQIAGPGELFF
size: NA; J: TRBJ2-2; length: 14; D: NA; V: TRBV4-2; DNA: TGTGCCAGCAGCCCCCAGGGGTCCGGCCGGGAGCTGTTTTTT; CDR3: CASSPQGSGRELFF
size: NA; J: TRBJ2-3; length: 15; D: NA; V: TRBV12-2; DNA: TGTGCAAGTCGTGTCTCGGACAGGGCCCATGATACGCAGTATTTT; CDR3: CASRVSDRAHDTQYF
size: NA; J: TRBJ2-5; length: 16; D: NA; V: TRBV18; DNA: TGTGCCAGCTCACCACCCTCCAGGGCATTGGGAGAGACCCAGTACTTC; CDR3: CASSPPSRALGETQYF
size: NA; J: TRBJ2-5; length: 15; D: TRBD2; V: TRBV6-5; DNA: TGTGCCAGCAGTTATAGCGGGGGGGCCCAAGAGACCCAGTACTTC; CDR3: CASSYSGGAQETQYF
size: NA; J: TRBJ1-2; length: 17; D: NA; V: TRBV19; DNA: TGTGCCAGTAAGTCAATCTCCGTCGGGGGAAATGAATATGGCTACACCTTC; CDR3: CASKSISVGGNEYGYTF
size: few; J: TRBJ1-3; length: 13; D: NA; V: TRBV18; DNA: TGTGCCAGCTCCGCGAGCTCTGGAAACACCATATATTTT; CDR3: CASSASSGNTIYF
size: NA; J: TRBJ2-5; length: 13; D: NA; V: TRBV12-3/TRBV12-4; DNA: TGTGCCAGCACCCCAGAGGGCCTGGAGACCCAGTACTTC; CDR3: CASTPEGLETQYF
size: NA; J: TRBJ2-2; length: 13; D: NA; V: TRBV19; DNA: TGTGCCAGTAGTATCTCAGGGCGCGGGGAGCTGTTTTTT; CDR3: CASSISGRGELFF
size: NA; J: TRBJ1-2; length: 13; D: TRBD1; V: TRBV6-5; DNA: TGTGCCAGCAGTACCCGACAGGGTCAGGGCTACACCTTC; CDR3: CASSTRQGQGYTF
size: NA; J: TRBJ2-3; length: 11; D: TRBD2; V: TRBV7-2; DNA: TGTGCCAGCAGTCCGGGGGGGACGCAGTATTTT; CDR3: CASSPGGTQYF
size: NA; J: TRBJ2-1; length: 15; D: TRBD2; V: TRBV4-2; DNA: TGTGCCAGCAGCCAATTGGCGGGGGCCTACAATGAGCAGTTCTTC; CDR3: CASSQLAGAYNEQFF
size: NA; J: TRBJ1-3; length: 16; D: NA; V: TRBV6-5; DNA: TGTGCCAGCAGTTACTCGACAGGATTCTCTGGAAACACCATATATTTT; CDR3: CASSYSTGFSGNTIYF
size: few; J: TRBJ1-1; length: 13; D: TRBD1; V: TRBV7-3; DNA: TGTGCCAGCAGCCAGGACAGGACCACTGAAGCTTTCTTT; CDR3: CASSQDRTTEAFF
size: NA; J: TRBJ2-7; length: 11; D: NA; V: TRBV19; DNA: TGTGCCAGTAGTAACTACAACGAGCAGTACTTC; CDR3: CASSNYNEQYF
size: NA; J: TRBJ2-1; length: 13; D: TRBD1; V: TRBV2; DNA: TGTGCCAGCCAAGCGGACAGGTACAATGAGCAGTTCTTC; CDR3: CASQADRYNEQFF
size: NA; J: TRBJ1-6; length: 17; D: NA; V: TRBV18; DNA: TGTGCCAGCTCACCAGTCATCCAGGGGATAAACAATTCACCCCTCCACTTT; CDR3: CASSPVIQGINNSPLHF
size: NA; J: TRBJ2-2; length: 15; D: NA; V: TRBV5-4; DNA: TGTGCCAGCAGCCTAACCGGGACACCAACCGGGGAGCTGTTTTTT; CDR3: CASSLTGTPTGELFF
size: few; J: TRBJ1-2; length: 15; D: TRBD1; V: TRBV7-9; DNA: TGTGCCAGCAGCCCTGTGGGGACAGCGAACTATGGCTACACCTTC; CDR3: CASSPVGTANYGYTF
size: NA; J: TRBJ2-7; length: 15; D: TRBD1; V: TRBV5-1; DNA: TGCGCCAGCAGCTCCTTCAGGGGGATCCGCTACGAGCAGTACTTC; CDR3: CASSSFRGIRYEQYF
size: NA; J: TRBJ1-4; length: 19; D: NA; V: TRBV4-3; DNA: TGCGCCAGCAGCCACCATGAGGGACACGGGGGCGCGGGAGTTGAAAAACTGTTTTTT; CDR3: CASSHHEGHGGAGVEKLFF
size: NA; J: TRBJ2-5; length: 14; D: TRBD2; V: TRBV20-1; DNA: TGCAGTGCTAGTGAGGCGGGAGGTTGGGAGACCCAGTACTTC; CDR3: CSASEAGGWETQYF
size: NA; J: TRBJ2-3; length: 13; D: NA; V: TRBV5-8; DNA: TGTGCCAGCAGCACTGAGGCGAAAGATACGCAGTATTTT; CDR3: CASSTEAKDTQYF
size: once; J: TRBJ2-7; length: 15; D: NA; V: TRBV6-6; DNA: TGTGCCAGCAGTTACGATCGGGACTTCAAATACGAGCAGTACTTC; CDR3: CASSYDRDFKYEQYF
size: NA; J: TRBJ2-3; length: 14; D: NA; V: TRBV7-2; DNA: TGTGCCAGCAGCTTAGCGCGAGTCTGGGGCGGGCAGTATTTT; CDR3: CASSLARVWGGQYF
size: NA; J: TRBJ1-1; length: 15; D: NA; V: TRBV19; DNA: TGTGCCAGTAGTCCAATCGACAGGTCCAACACTGAAGCTTTCTTT; CDR3: CASSPIDRSNTEAFF
size: NA; J: TRBJ2-6; length: 15; D: NA; V: TRBV7-8; DNA: TGTGCCAGCAGCCCCGTGGGCCCTGGGGCCAACGTCCTGACTTTC; CDR3: CASSPVGPGANVLTF
size: NA; J: TRBJ1-2; length: 13; D: NA; V: TRBV12-3/TRBV12-4; DNA: TGTGCCAGCAGTTTCGGGGAGGGTTATGGCTACACCTTC; CDR3: CASSFGEGYGYTF
size: NA; J: TRBJ2-7; length: 14; D: NA; V: TRBV28; DNA: TGTGCCAGCAGTTTAAACAGCGACTATTACGAGCAGTACTTC; CDR3: CASSLNSDYYEQYF
size: NA; J: TRBJ1-1; length: 14; D: NA; V: TRBV5-1; DNA: TGCGCCAGCAGCTTGCTTGGGGTGGGACACGAAGCTTTCTTT; CDR3: CASSLLGVGHEAFF
size: NA; J: TRBJ2-6; length: 18; D: NA; V: TRBV7-8; DNA: TGTGCCAGCAGCTTCGGACAGAGCTCTTATTTTGGGGCCAACGTCCTGACTTTC; CDR3: CASSFGQSSYFGANVLTF
size: NA; J: TRBJ2-3; length: 15; D: NA; V: TRBV9; DNA: TGTGCCAGCAGCGCACAGGGGGGGCAAGTAGATACGCAGTATTTT; CDR3: CASSAQGGQVDTQYF
size: NA; J: TRBJ2-1; length: 15; D: TRBD1; V: TRBV24-1; DNA: TGTGCCACCAGTGACCCGGACAGGGGGCAGGGTGAGCAGTTCTTC; CDR3: CATSDPDRGQGEQFF
size: NA; J: TRBJ1-2; length: 12; D: NA; V: TRBV3-1/TRBV3-2; DNA: TGTGCCACACGTTGGGGGGGGTATGGCTACACCTTC; CDR3: CATRWGGYGYTF
size: NA; J: TRBJ2-1; length: 14; D: TRBD2; V: TRBV28; DNA: TGTGCCAGCGGGAGACTAGCGAAATACAATGAGCAGTTCTTC; CDR3: CASGRLAKYNEQFF
size: NA; J: TRBJ2-2; length: 16; D: NA; V: TRBV7-2; DNA: TGTGCCAGCAGCTTAGTGCGGATCTCGAACACCGGGGAGCTGTTTTTT; CDR3: CASSLVRISNTGELFF
size: NA; J: TRBJ2-3; length: 15; D: TRBD2; V: TRBV5-4; DNA: TGTGCCAGCAGCCCCCGGGGGGGCAGTACAGATACGCAGTATTTT; CDR3: CASSPRGGSTDTQYF
size: NA; J: TRBJ1-5; length: 15; D: NA; V: TRBV27; DNA: TGTGCCAGCAGGAGGGAGGTTAAGAGCAATCAGCCCCAGCATTTT; CDR3: CASRREVKSNQPQHF
size: NA; J: TRBJ2-5; length: 13; D: TRBD2; V: TRBV7-9; DNA: TGTGCCAGCAGCCCTACTAGCGTAGAGACCCAGTACTTC; CDR3: CASSPTSVETQYF
size: NA; J: TRBJ2-7; length: 15; D: TRBD2; V: TRBV6-5; DNA: TGTGCCAGCAGTCCCATTAGCGGGGGGGCCTACGAGCAGTACTTC; CDR3: CASSPISGGAYEQYF
size: NA; J: TRBJ2-2; length: 15; D: TRBD2; V: TRBV6-2/TRBV6-3; DNA: TGTGCCAGCAGCCGACTAGCGGGAGATCCCGGGGAGCTGTTTTTT; CDR3: CASSRLAGDPGELFF
size: NA; J: TRBJ1-6; length: 15; D: TRBD1; V: TRBV9; DNA: TGTGCCAGCAGCGTAGAGGCCAGGGGGACTTCACCCCTCCACTTT; CDR3: CASSVEARGTSPLHF
size: NA; J: TRBJ2-7; length: 15; D: TRBD2; V: TRBV4-1; DNA: TGCGCCAGCAGCCGTGGACTAGTCTTTGAGTCCGAGCAGTACTTC; CDR3: CASSRGLVFESEQYF